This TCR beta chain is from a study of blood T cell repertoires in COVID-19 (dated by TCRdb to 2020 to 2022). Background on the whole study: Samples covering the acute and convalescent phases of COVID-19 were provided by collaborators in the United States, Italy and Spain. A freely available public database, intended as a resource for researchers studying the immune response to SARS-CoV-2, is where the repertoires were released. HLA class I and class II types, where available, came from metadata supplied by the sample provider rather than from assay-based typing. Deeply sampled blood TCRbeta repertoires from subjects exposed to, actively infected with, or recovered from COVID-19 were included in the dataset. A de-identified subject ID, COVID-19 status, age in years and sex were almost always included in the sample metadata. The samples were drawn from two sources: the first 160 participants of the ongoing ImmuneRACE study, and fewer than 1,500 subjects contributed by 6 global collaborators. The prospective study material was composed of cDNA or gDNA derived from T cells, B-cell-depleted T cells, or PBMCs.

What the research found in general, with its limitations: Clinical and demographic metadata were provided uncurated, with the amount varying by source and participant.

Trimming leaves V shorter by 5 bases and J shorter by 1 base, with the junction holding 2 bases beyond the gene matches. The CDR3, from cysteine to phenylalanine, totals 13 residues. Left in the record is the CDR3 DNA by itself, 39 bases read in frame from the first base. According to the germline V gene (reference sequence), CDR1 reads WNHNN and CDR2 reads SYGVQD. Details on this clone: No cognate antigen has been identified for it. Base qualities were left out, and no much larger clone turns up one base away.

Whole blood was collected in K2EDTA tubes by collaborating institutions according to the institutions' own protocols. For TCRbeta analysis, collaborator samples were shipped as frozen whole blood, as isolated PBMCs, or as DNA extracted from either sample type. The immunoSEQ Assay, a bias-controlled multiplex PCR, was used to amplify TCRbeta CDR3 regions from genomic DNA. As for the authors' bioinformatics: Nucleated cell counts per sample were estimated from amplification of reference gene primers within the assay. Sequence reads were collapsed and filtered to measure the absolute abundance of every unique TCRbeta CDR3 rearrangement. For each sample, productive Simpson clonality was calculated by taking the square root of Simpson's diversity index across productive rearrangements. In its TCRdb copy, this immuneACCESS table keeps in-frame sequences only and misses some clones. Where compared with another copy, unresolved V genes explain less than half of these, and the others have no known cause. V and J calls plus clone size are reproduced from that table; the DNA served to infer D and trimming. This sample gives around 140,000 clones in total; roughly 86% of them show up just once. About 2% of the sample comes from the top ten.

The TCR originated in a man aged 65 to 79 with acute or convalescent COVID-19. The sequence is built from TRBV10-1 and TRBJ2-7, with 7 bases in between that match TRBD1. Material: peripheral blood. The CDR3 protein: CASSPGQSYEQYF. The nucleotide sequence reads TGCGCCAGCAGTCCGGGACAGTCCTACGAGCAGTACTTC.